These 18 T cell receptor beta chains were sequenced from one sample in a study of T cells in severe cutaneous drug reactions. TCR subtype-specific primers in iRepertoire multiplex PCR prepared libraries for bulk and single-cell sequencing. From its re-call of the multiplex PCR reads, TCRdb lists each CDR3 protein once, without DNA. Recorded for this sample: over a thousand distinct CDR3 sequences. Sequenced patients had Stevens-Johnson syndrome or toxic epidermal necrolysis caused by carbamazepine. The sequenced sample consisted of cells from a skin blister. The receptors derive from a human donor with a severe cutaneous adverse drug reaction.

This clonotype is called medium-sized based on its frequency. This chain links TRBV12-3 or TRBV12-4 with TRBJ1-6. This CDR3 is 15 amino acids long. The chain's CDR3 is CASAHSYTNNSPLHF.

Judged by frequency, this clonotype is medium-sized (0.01 to 0.1%). The gene calls are TRBV7-2 and TRBJ2-3. Germline values: CDR1 SGHTA, CDR2 FQGNSA. This CDR3 spans 16 amino acids. The CDR3 reads CASSLVRGTGTDTQYF.

This clonotype is identified as medium-sized (0.01 to 0.1%) from frequency. This sequence joins TRBV6-5 and TRBJ2-3; TCRdb reports TRBD2, a call that lacks DNA to check it against. The CDR3 totals 17 residues. The germline gives CDR1 MNHEY, CDR2 SVGAGI. CDR3: CASSYTMSGSRTDTQYF.

V is TRBV30 and J is TRBJ2-1; TCRdb reports TRBD2, a call that lacks DNA to check it against. The V gene's germline CDR1 is GTSNPN and CDR2 SVGIG (reference sequence). The CDR3 totals 16 residues. Here the CDR3 reads CACHTRTSGRWNEQFF.

This clonotype is medium-sized (0.01 to 0.1%) by frequency. The J gene is TRBJ2-3, the V gene TRBV12-3 or TRBV12-4; TCRdb calls TRBD2, which cannot be checked without DNA. There are 14 residues in the CDR3. CDR3 protein: CASRGTSATDTQYF.

This clonotype ranks as medium-sized in terms of frequency. The CDR3 here is CASSQEYGTDTQYF. The V and J genes are TRBV3-1 and TRBJ2-3. Germline V lookup: CDR1 LGHDT, CDR2 YNNKEL (reference sequence). This CDR3 contains 14 residues.

By frequency, this clonotype is medium-sized. V and J are TRBV4-1 and TRBJ2-5; TCRdb returns TRBD1, unconfirmable since there is no DNA. This CDR3 spans 13 amino acids. Per the germline V gene, CDR1 is MGHRA and CDR2 is YSYEKL. The CDR3 region is CASSQTGVETQYF.

By frequency, this clonotype registers medium-sized. V gene TRBV19 combines with J gene TRBJ1-2. The CDR3 spans 13 residues. Germline assignment: CDR1 LNHDA and CDR2 SQIVND (reference sequence). CDR3 amino acids: CASKKRTMLGYTF.

The gene calls are TRBV7-2 and TRBJ2-3; TCRdb calls TRBD2, which cannot be checked without DNA. In germline, CDR1 is SGHTA, CDR2 FQGNSA. The CDR3 runs 16 residues. CDR3 protein: CASSLIAGALTDTQYF.

The chain has TRBV9 and TRBJ1-3. The CDR3 loop spans 11 amino acids. CDR1 is SGDLS, CDR2 YYNGEE, per germline. CDR3 region: CAPHSGNTIYF. Full variable domain (missing parts from reference TRBV9 and TRBJ1-3): DSGVTQTPKHLITATGQRVTLRCSPRSGDLSVYWYQQSLDQGLQFLIQYYNGEERAKGNILERFSAQQFPDLHSELNLSSLELGDSALYFCAPHSGNTIYFGEGSWLTVV.

This clonotype counts as medium-sized (0.01 to 0.1%) by frequency. The CDR3 sequence is CASSAGLLSYEQYF. The chain employs TRBV12-3 or TRBV12-4 and TRBJ2-7; absent DNA, TCRdb's TRBD2 call cannot be checked. The CDR3 runs 14 residues.

V is TRBV19 and J is TRBJ2-1; the D gene TCRdb calls, TRBD2, cannot be checked with no DNA. The CDR3 is made up of 14 amino acids. CDR1 LNHDA and CDR2 SQIVND come from the germline V gene (reference sequence). The CDR3 spells CATWGVAGGNEQFF.

Its frequency marks this clonotype as medium-sized. V usage is TRBV12-3 or TRBV12-4 and J usage is TRBJ1-5. CDR3 size: 14 residues. The CDR3 loop is CASSATWSNQPQHF.

This clonotype counts as medium-sized by frequency. The V and J genes are TRBV7-3 and TRBJ2-1; TCRdb lists TRBD2, though no DNA is available to test this call. The CDR3 covers 15 residues. The germline V gene has CDR1 SGHTA and CDR2 FQGTGA. The CDR3 protein is CASSPLSGGPNEQFF.

This clonotype counts as medium-sized by frequency. The CDR3 loop is CASSLLSIQSSYEQYF. The chain couples TRBV5-1 to TRBJ2-7. This CDR3 is 16 amino acids long. Germline-derived CDR1 and CDR2 are SGHRS and YFSETQ.

This clonotype is classed as medium-sized by frequency. This chain joins TRBV28 and TRBJ1-6; with no DNA, the TCRdb D assignment of TRBD1 cannot be verified. This CDR3 contains 14 residues. The germline V gene encodes CDR1 MDHEN and CDR2 SYDVKM. The chain's CDR3 is CASSTPAYYSPLHF.

This clonotype is called large (0.1 to 1%) based on its frequency. V is TRBV15 and J is TRBJ2-7. This CDR3 is 13 amino acids long. Germline CDR1 and CDR2: LNHNV and YYDKDF (reference sequence). CDR3 in amino acids: CATSQGLDYEQYF.

This clonotype is identified as large from frequency. The V call is TRBV6-2 or TRBV6-3, the J call TRBJ2-5; TCRdb lists TRBD2, though no DNA is available to test this call. Germline V gives CDR1 MNHEY, CDR2 SVGEGT. The CDR3 totals 13 residues. CDR3 sequence: CASTRAGLETQYF.